These 19 T cell receptor beta chains were sequenced from one sample in a study of cytomegalovirus exposure and HLA in healthy donors. The primer mix had 60 Vbeta and 13 Jbeta primers. Profiling relied on immunoSEQ multiplex PCR, and the TCRdb table lists in-frame clones only, not all of them. The profile shows roughly 110,000 clones, 82% of them singletons. Sequenced sample: PBMCs. Receptors originate from a woman between 18 and 29 years old in good health and CMV-seronegative.

This sequence joins TRBV2 and TRBJ1-4, with no clear D. In germline, CDR1 is SNHLY, CDR2 FYNNEI. The length of the CDR3 is 15 residues. Trimming cost V 0 bases and J 4 bases, with 9 bases left between them. As DNA, the CDR3 is TGTGCCAGCAGTGAAGCTACGGGGATTAATGAAAAACTGTTTTTT. It translates to CASSEATGINEKLFF.

The chain combines TRBV27 with TRBJ1-4; perhaps TRBD1 as D (6 bases). The germline CDR1 and CDR2 sequences are MNHEY and SMNVEV (reference sequence). V lost 3 bases and J lost 7, with 15 bases in between. This CDR3 region has 15 residues. The CDR3 is CASSFRGPTGEKLFF. The CDR3, as DNA: TGTGCCAGCAGTTTCAGGGGTCCCACTGGTGAAAAACTGTTTTTT.

V and J are TRBV19 and TRBJ2-5; D is unclear. With 5 bases removed from V and 4 bases from J, the gap between germline ends came to 5 bases. CDR1 is LNHDA and CDR2 is SQIVND in the germline V gene (reference sequence). The CDR3 has 11 amino acids. The CDR3 nucleotides are TGTGCCAGTAGTCTCGGAGAGACCCAGTACTTC. Translation gives CASSLGETQYF.

V is TRBV5-6 and J is TRBJ2-1, with D unresolved. The germline V gene has CDR1 SGHDT and CDR2 YYEEEE. The CDR3 has 12 residues. Between the trimmed V and J ends, which lost 3 bases and 3 bases, there was a span of 4 bases. The CDR3 spells CASSSGYNEQFF. In DNA form, the CDR3 reads TGTGCCAGCAGCTCAGGCTACAATGAGCAGTTCTTC.

This chain links TRBV2 with TRBJ2-3; TRBD2 matches 12 bases. Trimming cost V 4 bases and J 1 base; bases outside gene matches: 3. This CDR3 has 16 amino acids. Germline-derived CDR1 and CDR2 are SNHLY and FYNNEI. CDR3 sequence (DNA): TGTGCCAGCAGTGTCCTAGCGGGGGGGGGCACAGATACGCAGTATTTT. It encodes CASSVLAGGGTDTQYF.

V and J are TRBV6-9 and TRBJ2-1; 16 bases are a match to TRBD2. Germline V gene sequence: CDR1 MNHGY, CDR2 SVAAGI. The length of the CDR3 is 19 residues. V shed 7 bases, J shed 6 bases, and the junction held 15 bases outside the gene matches. CDR3 sequence: CASNIFYGTSGRASNEQFF. CDR3 in DNA: TGTGCCAGCAATATATTTTACGGGACTAGCGGGAGGGCCTCCAATGAGCAGTTCTTC.

V is TRBV6-1 and J is TRBJ2-1, with 10 bases lining up with TRBD2. Germline V gene data show CDR1 as MNHNS and CDR2 as SASEGT. This CDR3 contains 15 residues. After removal of 10 bases from V and 8 bases from J, the junction contained 14 bases not matched to a gene. The CDR3 coding sequence is TGTGCCACTCAGGGGGTCAGCGGGAGGGCCGATGAGCAGTTCTTC. Protein: CATQGVSGRADEQFF.

This clone came up once. The junction departs from the called germline gene at one end, perhaps through a read error. The rearrangement uses TRBV7-8 and TRBJ1-1; a possible D gene is TRBD1 (6 bases). CDR1 and CDR2 (germline): SGHVS, FQNEAQ. The CDR3 is made up of 15 amino acids. As DNA, the CDR3 is TGTGCCAGCAACTTAGGGGGGGGCGGGAACACTGAAGCTTTCTTT. Translating it yields CASNLGGGGNTEAFF.

The DNA of the CDR3 is TGTGCCAGCAGCCAAGCGATGGAGGGGGGGAATGAAAAACTGTTTTTT. Translation gives CASSQAMEGGNEKLFF. V gene TRBV4-2 combines with J gene TRBJ1-4; D is perhaps TRBD1 (6 bases). The germline V gene encodes CDR1 LGHNA and CDR2 YNFKEQ. V lost 1 base and J 5 bases, leaving 14 bases between the germline ends. The CDR3 consists of 16 residues.

The table lists this clone with a count of one. For the CDR3, the DNA is TGTGCCAGCAGCCAACCCGACAGGGGTAATGAAAAACTGTTTTTT. Protein sequence: CASSQPDRGNEKLFF. This rearrangement joins TRBV7-9 to TRBJ1-4, with 8 nucleotides matching TRBD1. The germline CDR1 and CDR2 sequences are SEHNR and FQNEAQ (reference sequence). This CDR3 has 15 residues. J was trimmed by 4 bases and V by 5 bases; bases with no gene match: 6.

The CDR3 region has the DNA TGTGCCAGCAGCCCCAGGTATAAGAACACTGAAGCTTTCTTT. Its protein product is CASSPRYKNTEAFF. The chain links TRBV14 to TRBJ1-1; D not certain. The CDR3 is made up of 14 amino acids. Deletions cut 4 bases from V and 1 base from J, with 10 bases between. Germline values: CDR1 SGHDN, CDR2 FVKESK.

CDR3 in DNA: TGCGCCAGCAGGGTCCGGGATGCTGGAAACACCATATATTTT. It yields the protein CASRVRDAGNTIYF. V is TRBV5-1 and J is TRBJ1-3; D remains ambiguous. The germline V gene has CDR1 SGHRS and CDR2 YFSETQ. The CDR3 contains 14 residues. Trimming stripped 5 bases from V and 2 bases from J, with 11 bases between.

The rearrangement links TRBV5-4 to TRBJ2-3; 12 nucleotides agree with TRBD2. The trim removed 3 bases at V and 5 bases at J, leaving 4 bases unmatched. This CDR3 region has 15 residues. Germline values: CDR1 SGHNT, CDR2 YYREEE (reference sequence). This CDR3 reads CASSSSGREVDTQYF. The DNA of the CDR3 is TGTGCCAGCAGCTCTAGCGGGAGGGAGGTAGATACGCAGTATTTT. The full variable domain, its missing parts supplied by reference TRBV5-4 and TRBJ2-3, is ETGVTQSPTHLIKTRGQQVTLRCSSQSGHNTVSWYQQALGQGPQFIFQYYREEENGRGNFPPRFSGLQFPNYSSELNVNALELDDSALYLCASSSSGREVDTQYFGPGTRLTVL.

About this clone: The sample holds other DNA sequences that translate to the same CDR3. This sequence joins TRBV7-2 and TRBJ2-7; possible D gene TRBD2, 5 bases. The germline V gene has CDR1 SGHTA and CDR2 FQGNSA. This CDR3 contains 15 residues. V was clipped by 1 base and J by 0 bases, with 10 bases between them. The CDR3: CASSLEVGLSYEQYV. The DNA of the CDR3 is TGTGCCAGCAGCTTAGAGGTCGGACTCTCCTACGAGCAGTACGTC.

This chain joins TRBV27 and TRBJ2-2, with a possible D match to TRBD1 (5 bases). The CDR3 totals 13 residues. The germline gives CDR1 MNHEY, CDR2 SMNVEV (reference sequence). V was trimmed by 6 bases and J by 4 bases, leaving 9 bases between them. The CDR3 spells CASSQGSTGELFF. The CDR3 DNA is TGTGCCAGCAGCCAGGGAAGCACCGGGGAGCTGTTTTTT.

This clone has only one observation. The genes are TRBV30 and TRBJ2-3; 9 bases are shared with TRBD2. The CDR3 contains 13 residues. Germline V gene data show CDR1 as GTSNPN and CDR2 as SVGIG (reference sequence). CDR3 sequence (DNA): TGTGCTTATAGCGGGGGTGTTACAGATACGCAGTATTTT. It codes for CAYSGGVTDTQYF.

This sequence joins TRBV10-3 and TRBJ1-5; D is unresolved. The V gene's germline CDR1 is ENHRY and CDR2 SYGVKD. Trimming removed 6 bases from V and 5 bases from J, with 11 bases in between. CDR3 length: 13 residues. CDR3 region: CAIRAEGDQPQHF. Written as DNA, the CDR3 is TGTGCCATCAGGGCCGAGGGAGATCAGCCCCAGCATTTT.

The rearrangement uses TRBV28 and TRBJ1-2; D remains unclear. This CDR3 comprises 14 residues. Germline assignment: CDR1 MDHEN and CDR2 SYDVKM. Deletions cut 3 bases from V and 8 bases from J, with 16 bases between. Here the CDR3 reads CASSLDGRAGGYTF. CDR3 DNA sequence: TGTGCCAGCAGTTTGGACGGAAGGGCGGGGGGCTACACCTTC.

The V gene is TRBV7-2, the J gene TRBJ2-1, with 16 bases that match TRBD2. The CDR3 totals 15 residues. V was pared by 6 bases and J by 10 bases, with 6 bases of the junction left unmatched. Germline V gene sequence: CDR1 SGHTA, CDR2 FQGNSA. In DNA, the CDR3 is TGTGCCAGCAGGGTGGGGACTAGCGGGGGGGTAGAGCAGTTCTTC. Protein sequence: CASRVGTSGGVEQFF.